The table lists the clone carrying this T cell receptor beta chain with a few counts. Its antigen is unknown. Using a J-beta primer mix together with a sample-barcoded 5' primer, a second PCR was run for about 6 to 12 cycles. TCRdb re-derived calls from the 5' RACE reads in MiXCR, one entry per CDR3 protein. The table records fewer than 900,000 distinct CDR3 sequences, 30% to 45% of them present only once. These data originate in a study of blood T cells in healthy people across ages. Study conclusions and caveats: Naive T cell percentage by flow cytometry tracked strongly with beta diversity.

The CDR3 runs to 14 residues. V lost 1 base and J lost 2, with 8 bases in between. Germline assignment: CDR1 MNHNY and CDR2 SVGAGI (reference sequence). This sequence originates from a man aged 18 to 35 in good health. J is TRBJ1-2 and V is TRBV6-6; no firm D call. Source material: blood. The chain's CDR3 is CASSYFQENYGYTF. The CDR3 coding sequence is TGTGCCAGCAGTTACTTTCAGGAAAACTATGGCTACACCTTC.